The clone carrying this TCR delta chain has a handful of counts. This entry belongs to a study of gamma-delta T cells after stem cell transplantation. TCRdb called clones from the RT-PCR reads again using CATT. Among some 10,000 delta-chain clones listed, 1.3% were seen once. This receptor was taken from a human donor. It is not recorded whose cells these are; they may come from a transplant donor. Sequencing was performed on gamma-delta T cells.

Here the CDR3 reads CACDTVVVTGGHTDKLIF. In nucleotides, the CDR3 is TGTGCCTGTGACACCGTGGTTGTGACTGGGGGACACACCGATAAACTCATCTTT. The V gene is TRDV2, the J gene TRDJ1; TRDD3 aligns across 9 bases. Trimming took 0 bases from V and 0 from J; bases not matched to a gene: 10. The CDR3 has 18 amino acids. The germline CDR1 and CDR2 sequences are GEAIGNYY and EKD.